What follows are 8 T cell receptor beta chains derived from one specimen sequenced in a study of T-cell reconstitution after alpha-beta-depleted transplantation in children. Using unique molecular identifiers, the investigators prepared the TCRbeta library. TCRdb called the PCR reads again in MiXCR, with one record for every CDR3 protein. Found here are about 610,000 distinct CDR3 sequences, roughly a tenth of them singletons; the top ten hold less than 5%. This material consisted of PBMCs from the stem cell graft donor, taken from the stem cell graft. These receptors were taken from a human donor who donated a stem cell graft to a child with acute myeloid leukemia.

This clonotype was counted many times. Mismatch with germline at one junction end may stem from a read error. V gene TRBV7-2 combines with J gene TRBJ2-3; 8 nucleotides line up with TRBD1. Germline V gives CDR1 SGHTA, CDR2 FQGNSA. The CDR3 has 15 residues. CDR3 amino acids: CASSLGQGGTDTQYF. DNA for the CDR3: TGTGCCAGCAGTTTAGGACAGGGTGGTACAGATACGCAGTATTTT.

The chain joins TRBV27 to TRBJ1-2; 7 bases align to TRBD1. The V segment lost 5 bases and the J segment 8 bases; nucleotides outside the gene matches: 20. Germline-derived CDR1 and CDR2 are MNHEY and SMNVEV (reference sequence). The CDR3 consists of 17 residues. The CDR3: CASSIRTGALGKAGYTF. For the CDR3, the DNA is TGTGCCAGCAGTATTAGAACAGGGGCTTTGGGCAAAGCCGGCTACACCTTC.

The chain uses TRBV3-1 and TRBJ1-2, with D unclear. V was cut by 3 bases and J by 4 bases, with 15 bases left in between. Germline values: CDR1 LGHDT, CDR2 YNNKEL (reference sequence). The CDR3 loop spans 15 amino acids. The CDR3 loop reads CASSQSRGGGYGYTF. The DNA of the CDR3 is TGTGCCAGCAGCCAGAGTCGAGGAGGTGGCTATGGCTACACCTTC.

In this sample, this clonotype turned up many times. The rearrangement joins TRBV10-3 to TRBJ2-1; no firm D call. The germline gives CDR1 ENHRY, CDR2 SYGVKD. Trimming took 7 bases from V and 5 from J, leaving 6 bases between them. The CDR3 totals 11 residues. The CDR3 DNA reads as TGTGCCATCACTAAAAACAATGAGCAGTTCTTC. The encoded protein is CAITKNNEQFF.

This clonotype has ten or more counts. The gene calls are TRBV7-8 and TRBJ2-6; D is uncertain. Germline values: CDR1 SGHVS, CDR2 FQNEAQ. Trimming left V 1 base short and J 2 bases short, with 6 bases between. The CDR3 spans 15 residues. The CDR3 loop is CASSLGAAGANVLTF. The CDR3 nucleotides read TGTGCCAGCAGCTTAGGGGCGGCTGGGGCCAACGTCCTGACTTTC. The entire variable domain, with the rest obtained from reference TRBV7-8 and TRBJ2-6, is as follows: GAGVSQSPRYKVAKRGQDVALRCDPISGHVSLFWYQQALGQGPEFLTYFQNEAQLDKSGLPSDRFFAERPEGSVSTLKIQRTQQEDSAVYLCASSLGAAGANVLTFGAGSRLTVL.

There are many counts of this clonotype. The chain is built from TRBV18 and TRBJ2-1; 10 nucleotides align to TRBD1. Losses at the gene ends were 4 bases for V and 10 bases for J; bases not matched to a gene: 10. Germline CDR1 is KGHSH and CDR2 is LQKENI. The CDR3 has 15 amino acids. CDR3 nucleotides: TGTGCCAGCTCACGCGGGACAGGGGACATCGGGGAGCAGTTCTTC. It specifies CASSRGTGDIGEQFF.

This clonotype was seen more than once but under ten times. For the CDR3, the DNA is TGTGCCACCAGTGATTTTACAGGGGAAGCTTTCTTT. As protein: CATSDFTGEAFF. The gene calls are TRBV24-1 and TRBJ1-1; D possibly corresponds to TRBD1 (6 bases). This CDR3 contains 12 residues. CDR1 KGHDR and CDR2 SFDVKD come from the germline V gene. Trimming stripped 1 base from V and 8 bases from J, with 7 bases between.

V and J are TRBV5-1 and TRBJ2-7, with 8 bases aligning to TRBD2. The CDR3 length is 17 residues. From germline, CDR1 is SGHRS and CDR2 YFSETQ. V lost 2 bases to trimming and J lost 0 bases; unmatched junction nucleotides: 10. For the CDR3, the DNA is TGCGCCAGCAGCTTCTCTAGCGGGTCCTCTAGCTCCTACGAGCAGTACTTC. Amino acid sequence: CASSFSSGSSSSYEQYF.